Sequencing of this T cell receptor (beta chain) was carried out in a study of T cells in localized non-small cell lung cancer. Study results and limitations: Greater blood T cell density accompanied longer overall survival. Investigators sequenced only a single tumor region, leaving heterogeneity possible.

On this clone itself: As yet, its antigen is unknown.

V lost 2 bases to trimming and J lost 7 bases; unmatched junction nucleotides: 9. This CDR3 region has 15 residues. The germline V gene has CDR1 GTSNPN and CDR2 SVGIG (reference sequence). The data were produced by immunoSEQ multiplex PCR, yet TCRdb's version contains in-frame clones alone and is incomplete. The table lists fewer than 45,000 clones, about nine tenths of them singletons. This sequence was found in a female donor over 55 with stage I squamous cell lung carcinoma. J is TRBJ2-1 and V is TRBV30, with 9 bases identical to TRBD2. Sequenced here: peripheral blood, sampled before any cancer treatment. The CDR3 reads CAWSLYLAGRNEQFF. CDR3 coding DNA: TGTGCCTGGAGTCTATACCTAGCGGGAAGGAATGAGCAGTTCTTC.